Sequencing of this T cell receptor beta chain was carried out in a study of T cells in Graves' hyperthyroidism and ophthalmopathy. Germline V gene sequence: CDR1 LNHNV, CDR2 YYDKDF (reference sequence). Trimming removed 4 bases from V and 8 bases from J, with 11 bases in between. This CDR3 has 13 amino acids. Study outcomes and limitations: Most clonotypes expanded in thyroid above 0.001 were likewise present in blood.

TCR beta CDR3 region amplification was performed from RNA transcripts. TCR CDR3 regions were first amplified by RT-PCR with HTBI primers. TCRdb itself ran the multiplex PCR reads through MiXCR, one entry per CDR3 protein. The repertoire holds about 640,000 distinct CDR3 sequences, with more than 20% as singletons. Each ophthalmopathy patient scored at least 3 on the Clinical Activity Score and at least 4 on NOSPECS grade, with duration under 3 months. Based on clinical symptoms, serum thyroxine and TRAb, thyroid ultrasound and orbital computed tomography, diagnoses were reached. As to this clonotype: Its target is unknown.

Sequenced sample: blood. This receptor was obtained from a man aged 25-45 years with Graves' ophthalmopathy. The chain carries TRBV15 and TRBJ1-4; TRBD1 might be the D (6 bases). As DNA, the CDR3 is TGTGCCACCAGCAAGAGACAGGTCGAAAAACTGTTTTTT. Translating it yields CATSKRQVEKLFF.